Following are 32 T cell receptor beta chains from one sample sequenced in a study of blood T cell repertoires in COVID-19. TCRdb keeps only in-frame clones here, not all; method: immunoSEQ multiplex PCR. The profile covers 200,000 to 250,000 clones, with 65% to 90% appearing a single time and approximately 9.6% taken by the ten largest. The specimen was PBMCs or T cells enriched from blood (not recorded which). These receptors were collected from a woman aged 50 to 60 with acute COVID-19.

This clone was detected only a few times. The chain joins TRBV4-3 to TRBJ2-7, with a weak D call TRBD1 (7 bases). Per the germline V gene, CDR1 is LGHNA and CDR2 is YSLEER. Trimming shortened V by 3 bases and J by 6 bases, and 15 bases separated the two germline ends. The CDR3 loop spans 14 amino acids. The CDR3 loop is CASSHEGAGSEQYF. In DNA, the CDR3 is TGCGCCAGCAGCCACGAGGGGGCGGGAAGCGAGCAGTACTTC.

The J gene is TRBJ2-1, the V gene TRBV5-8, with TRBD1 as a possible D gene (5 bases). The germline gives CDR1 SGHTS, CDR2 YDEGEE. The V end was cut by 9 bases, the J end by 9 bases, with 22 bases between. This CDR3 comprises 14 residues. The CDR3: CATIPRAGMGEQFF. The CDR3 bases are TGTGCCACCATCCCCAGGGCAGGAATGGGTGAGCAGTTCTTC. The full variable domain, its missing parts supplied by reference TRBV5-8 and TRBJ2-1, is EAGVTQSPTHLIKTRGQQATLRCSPISGHTSVYWYQQALGLGLQFLLWYDEGEERNRGNFPPRFSGRQFPNYSSELNVNALELEDSALYLCATIPRAGMGEQFFGPGTRLTVL.

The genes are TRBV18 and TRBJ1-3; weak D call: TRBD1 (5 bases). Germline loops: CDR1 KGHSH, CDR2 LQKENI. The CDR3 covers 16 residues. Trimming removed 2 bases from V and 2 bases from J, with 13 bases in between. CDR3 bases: TGTGCCAGCTCACCATCTCAGGGAACGCCTGGAAACACCATATATTTT. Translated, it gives CASSPSQGTPGNTIYF. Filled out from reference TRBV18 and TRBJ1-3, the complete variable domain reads NAGVMQNPRHLVRRRGQEARLRCSPMKGHSHVYWYRQLPEEGLKFMVYLQKENIIDESGMPKERFSAEFPKEGPSILRIQQVVRGDSAAYFCASSPSQGTPGNTIYFGEGSWLTVV.

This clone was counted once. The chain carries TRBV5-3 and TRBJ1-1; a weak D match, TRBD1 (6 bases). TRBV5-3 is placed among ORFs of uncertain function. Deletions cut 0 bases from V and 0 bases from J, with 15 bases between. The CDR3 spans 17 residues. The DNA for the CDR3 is TGTGCCAGAAGCTTGGACAGGGAAGTTGACGTGAACACTGAAGCTTTCTTT. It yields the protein CARSLDREVDVNTEAFF.

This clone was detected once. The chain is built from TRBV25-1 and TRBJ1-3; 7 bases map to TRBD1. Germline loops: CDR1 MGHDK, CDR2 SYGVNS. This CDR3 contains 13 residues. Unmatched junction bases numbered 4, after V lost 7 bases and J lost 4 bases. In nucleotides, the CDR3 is TGTGCCAGCATCGACAGGGTGGGAAACACCATATATTTT. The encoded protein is CASIDRVGNTIYF. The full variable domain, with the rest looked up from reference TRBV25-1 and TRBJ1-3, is EADIYQTPRYLVIGTGKKITLECSQTMGHDKMYWYQQDPGMELHLIHYSYGVNSTEKGDLSSESTVSRIRTEHFPLTLESARPSHTSQYLCASIDRVGNTIYFGEGSWLTVV.

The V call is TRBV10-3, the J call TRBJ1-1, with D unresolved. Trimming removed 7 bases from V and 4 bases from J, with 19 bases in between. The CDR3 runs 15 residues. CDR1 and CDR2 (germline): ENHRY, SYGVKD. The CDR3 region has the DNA TGTGCCATCACTTTAGACCGGAGCGGTAGCACTGAAGCTTTCTTT. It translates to CAITLDRSGSTEAFF.

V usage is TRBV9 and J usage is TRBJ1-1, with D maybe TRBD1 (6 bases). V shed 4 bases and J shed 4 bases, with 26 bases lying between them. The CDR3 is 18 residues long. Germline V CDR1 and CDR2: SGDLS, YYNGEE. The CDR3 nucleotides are TGTGCCAGCAGCTCCCGACTCCGAAGGGGGAAGTTTGGCACTGAAGCTTTCTTT. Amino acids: CASSSRLRRGKFGTEAFF.

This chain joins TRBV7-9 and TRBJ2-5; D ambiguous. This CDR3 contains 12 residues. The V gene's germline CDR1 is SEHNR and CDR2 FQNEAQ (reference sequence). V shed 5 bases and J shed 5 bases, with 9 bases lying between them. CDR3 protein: CASSDPRETQYF. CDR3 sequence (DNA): TGTGCCAGCAGCGACCCGAGGGAGACCCAGTACTTC.

CDR3 loop: CASRVRGMNTEAFF. The CDR3 region has the DNA TGTGCCAGCAGGGTCAGGGGGATGAACACTGAAGCTTTCTTT. The chain carries TRBV27 and TRBJ1-1; TRBD1 aligns across 7 bases. The V and J ends lost 6 bases and 0 bases, in that order; junction bases with no gene match: 4. CDR1 is MNHEY, CDR2 SMNVEV, per germline (reference sequence). The CDR3 contains 14 residues.

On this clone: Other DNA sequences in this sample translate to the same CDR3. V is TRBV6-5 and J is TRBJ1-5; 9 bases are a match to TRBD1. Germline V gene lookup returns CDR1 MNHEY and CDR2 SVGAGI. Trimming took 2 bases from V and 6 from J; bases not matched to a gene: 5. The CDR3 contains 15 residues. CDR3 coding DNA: TGTGCCAGCAGTTACGGGACAGGGTCTGGTCAGCCCCAGCATTTT. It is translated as CASSYGTGSGQPQHF.

CDR3 in DNA: TGTGCCAGCATAGCAGGGGACACTGAAGCTTTCTTT. It codes for CASIAGDTEAFF. V gene TRBV25-1 combines with J gene TRBJ1-1; a possible D gene is TRBD1 (6 bases). Germline V lookup: CDR1 MGHDK, CDR2 SYGVNS. CDR3 length equals 12 residues. The ends were cut back, 7 bases at V and 3 bases at J, with 9 bases in the middle. The full variable domain, completed using reference TRBV25-1 and TRBJ1-1, is EADIYQTPRYLVIGTGKKITLECSQTMGHDKMYWYQQDPGMELHLIHYSYGVNSTEKGDLSSESTVSRIRTEHFPLTLESARPSHTSQYLCASIAGDTEAFFGQGTRLTVV.

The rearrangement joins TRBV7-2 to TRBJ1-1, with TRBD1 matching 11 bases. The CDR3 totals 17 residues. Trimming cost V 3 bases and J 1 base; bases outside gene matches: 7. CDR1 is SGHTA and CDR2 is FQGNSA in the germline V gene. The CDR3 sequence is CASSLGGDRGWNTEAFF. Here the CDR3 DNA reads TGTGCCAGCAGCTTGGGCGGGGACAGGGGGTGGAACACTGAAGCTTTCTTT.

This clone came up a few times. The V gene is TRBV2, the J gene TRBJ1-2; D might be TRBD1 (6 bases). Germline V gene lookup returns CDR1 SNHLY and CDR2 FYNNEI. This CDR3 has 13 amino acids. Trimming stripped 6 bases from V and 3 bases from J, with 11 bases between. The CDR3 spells CASRESGDYGYTF. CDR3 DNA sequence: TGTGCCAGCAGAGAATCAGGGGACTATGGCTACACCTTC.

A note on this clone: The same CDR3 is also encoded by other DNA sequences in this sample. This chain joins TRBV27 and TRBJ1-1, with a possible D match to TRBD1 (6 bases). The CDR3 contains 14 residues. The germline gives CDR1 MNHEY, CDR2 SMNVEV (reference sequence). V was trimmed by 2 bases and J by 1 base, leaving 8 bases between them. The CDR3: CASSLQGRNTEAFF. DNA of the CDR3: TGTGCCAGCAGTTTACAGGGGCGGAACACTGAAGCTTTCTTT.

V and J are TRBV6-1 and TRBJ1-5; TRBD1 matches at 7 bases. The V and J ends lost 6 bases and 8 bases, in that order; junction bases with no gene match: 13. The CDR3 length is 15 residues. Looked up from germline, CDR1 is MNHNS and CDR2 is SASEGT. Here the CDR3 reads CASSQGGPKWEPQHF. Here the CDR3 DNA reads TGTGCCAGCAGCCAGGGGGGACCAAAATGGGAGCCCCAGCATTTT.

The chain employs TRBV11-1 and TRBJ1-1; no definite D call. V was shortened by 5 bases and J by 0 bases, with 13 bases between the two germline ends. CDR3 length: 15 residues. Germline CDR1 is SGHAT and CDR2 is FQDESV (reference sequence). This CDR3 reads CASSPQASMNTEAFF. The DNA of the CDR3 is TGTGCCAGCAGCCCCCAGGCCAGCATGAACACTGAAGCTTTCTTT.

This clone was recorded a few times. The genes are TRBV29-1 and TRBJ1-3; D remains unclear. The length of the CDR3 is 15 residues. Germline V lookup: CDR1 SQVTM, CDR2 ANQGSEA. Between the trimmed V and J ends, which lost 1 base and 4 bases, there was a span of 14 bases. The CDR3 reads CSVEVFGLPGNTIYF. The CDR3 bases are TGCAGCGTTGAAGTTTTCGGACTACCAGGAAACACCATATATTTT.

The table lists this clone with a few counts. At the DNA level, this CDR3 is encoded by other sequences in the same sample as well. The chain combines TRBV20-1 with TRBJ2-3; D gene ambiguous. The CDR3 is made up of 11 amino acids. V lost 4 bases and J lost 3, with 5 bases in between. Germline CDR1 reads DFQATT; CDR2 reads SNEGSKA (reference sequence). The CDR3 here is CSATLTDTQYF. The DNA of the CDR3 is TGCAGTGCTACTCTAACAGATACGCAGTATTTT.

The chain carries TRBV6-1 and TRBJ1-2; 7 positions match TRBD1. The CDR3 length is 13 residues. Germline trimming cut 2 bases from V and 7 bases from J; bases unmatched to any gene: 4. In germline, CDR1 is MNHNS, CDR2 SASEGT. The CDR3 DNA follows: TGTGCCAGCAGTGAACGACAGGGAGCTGGCTACACCTTC. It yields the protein CASSERQGAGYTF.

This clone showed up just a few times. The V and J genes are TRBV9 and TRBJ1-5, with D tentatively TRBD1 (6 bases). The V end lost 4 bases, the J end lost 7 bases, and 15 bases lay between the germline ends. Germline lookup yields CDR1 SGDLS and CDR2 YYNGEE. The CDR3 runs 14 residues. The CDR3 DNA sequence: TGTGCCAGCAGCCCAGGGGTAGGAGGCCAGCCCCAGCATTTT. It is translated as CASSPGVGGQPQHF.

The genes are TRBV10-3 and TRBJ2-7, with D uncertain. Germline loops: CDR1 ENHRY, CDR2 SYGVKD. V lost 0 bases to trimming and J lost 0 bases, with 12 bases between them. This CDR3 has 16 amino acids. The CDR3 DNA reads TGTGCCATCAGTGAGTCGACGCCTCAGGTCTCCTACGAGCAGTACTTC. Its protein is CAISESTPQVSYEQYF.

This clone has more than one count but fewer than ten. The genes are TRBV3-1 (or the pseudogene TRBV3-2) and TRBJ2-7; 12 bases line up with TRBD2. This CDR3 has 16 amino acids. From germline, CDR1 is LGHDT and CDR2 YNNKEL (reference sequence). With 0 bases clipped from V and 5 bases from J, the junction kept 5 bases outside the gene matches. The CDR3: CASSQERLAGADEQYF. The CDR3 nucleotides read TGTGCCAGCAGCCAAGAGCGACTAGCGGGGGCTGACGAGCAGTACTTC.

For the CDR3, the DNA is TGCGCCAGCAAATTGGACTCAACTAATGAAAAACTGTTTTTT. Protein product: CASKLDSTNEKLFF. The genes are TRBV5-1 and TRBJ1-4, with no clear D. Per the germline V gene, CDR1 is SGHRS and CDR2 is YFSETQ. The CDR3 is 14 residues long. The V gene lost 6 bases and the J gene lost 0 bases, with 9 bases spanning the gap.

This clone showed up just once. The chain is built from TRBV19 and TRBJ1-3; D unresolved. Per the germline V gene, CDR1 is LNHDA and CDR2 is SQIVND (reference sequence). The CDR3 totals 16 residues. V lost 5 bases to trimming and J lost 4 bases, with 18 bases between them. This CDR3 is CASSVLTPAGGNTIYF. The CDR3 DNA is TGTGCCAGTAGTGTCCTGACCCCGGCGGGAGGAAACACCATATATTTT.

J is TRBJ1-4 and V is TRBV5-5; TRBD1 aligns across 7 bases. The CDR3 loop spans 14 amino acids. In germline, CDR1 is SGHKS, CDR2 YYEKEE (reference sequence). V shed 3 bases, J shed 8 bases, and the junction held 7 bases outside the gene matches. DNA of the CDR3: TGTGCCAGCAGCTACGGACAGGCGGAGGAAAAACTGTTTTTT. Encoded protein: CASSYGQAEEKLFF.

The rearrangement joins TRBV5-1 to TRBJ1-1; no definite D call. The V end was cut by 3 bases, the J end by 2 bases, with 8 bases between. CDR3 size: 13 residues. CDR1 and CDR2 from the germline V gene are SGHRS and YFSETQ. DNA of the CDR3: TGCGCCAGCAGCTATAACAGCAACACTGAAGCTTTCTTT. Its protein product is CASSYNSNTEAFF.

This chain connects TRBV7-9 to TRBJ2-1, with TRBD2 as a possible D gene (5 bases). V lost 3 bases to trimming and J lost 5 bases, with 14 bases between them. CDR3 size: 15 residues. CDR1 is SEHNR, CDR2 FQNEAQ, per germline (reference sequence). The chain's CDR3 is CASSFWQEADNEQFF. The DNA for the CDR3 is TGTGCCAGCAGCTTCTGGCAGGAGGCGGACAATGAGCAGTTCTTC. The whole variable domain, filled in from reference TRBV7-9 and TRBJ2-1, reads DTGVSQNPRHKITKRGQNVTFRCDPISEHNRLYWYRQTLGQGPEFLTYFQNEAQLEKSRLLSDRFSAERPKGSFSTLEIQRTEQGDSAMYLCASSFWQEADNEQFFGPGTRLTVL.

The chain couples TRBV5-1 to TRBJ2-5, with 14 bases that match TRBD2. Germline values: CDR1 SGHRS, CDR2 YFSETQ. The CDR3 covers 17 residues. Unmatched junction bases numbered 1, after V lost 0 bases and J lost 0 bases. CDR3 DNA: TGCGCCAGCAGCTTGGGGACTAGCGGGGGGTACCAAGAGACCCAGTACTTC. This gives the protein CASSLGTSGGYQETQYF.

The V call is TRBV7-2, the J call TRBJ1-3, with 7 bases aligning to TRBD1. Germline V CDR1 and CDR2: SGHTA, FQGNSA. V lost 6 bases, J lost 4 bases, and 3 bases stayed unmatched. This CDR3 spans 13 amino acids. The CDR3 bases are TGTGCCAGCAGTGACAGGGTCGGAAACACCATATATTTT. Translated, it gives CASSDRVGNTIYF.

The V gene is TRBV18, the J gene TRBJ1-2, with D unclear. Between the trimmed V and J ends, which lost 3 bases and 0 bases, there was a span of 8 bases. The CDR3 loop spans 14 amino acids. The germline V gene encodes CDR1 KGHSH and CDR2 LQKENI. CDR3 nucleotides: TGTGCCAGCTCACCGTACACCACTAACTATGGCTACACCTTC. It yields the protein CASSPYTTNYGYTF.

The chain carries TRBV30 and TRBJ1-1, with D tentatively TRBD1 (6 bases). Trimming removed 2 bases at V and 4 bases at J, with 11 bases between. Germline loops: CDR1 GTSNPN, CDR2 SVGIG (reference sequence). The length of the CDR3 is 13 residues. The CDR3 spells CAWSPQGFTEAFF. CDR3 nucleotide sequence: TGTGCCTGGAGTCCCCAGGGGTTCACTGAAGCTTTCTTT.

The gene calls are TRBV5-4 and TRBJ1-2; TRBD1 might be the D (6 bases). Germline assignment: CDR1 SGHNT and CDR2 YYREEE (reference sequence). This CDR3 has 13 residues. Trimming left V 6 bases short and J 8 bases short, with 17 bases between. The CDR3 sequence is CASTPSQGYGYTF. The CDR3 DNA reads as TGTGCCAGCACCCCATCACAGGGCTACGGCTACACCTTC.